This T cell receptor beta chain was recorded in a study of blood T cell repertoires in COVID-19. Study-wide context: Acute and convalescent COVID-19 specimens originated in the United States, Italy and Spain. T cells, B-cell-depleted T cells, or PBMCs supplied cDNA or gDNA.

Germline values: CDR1 MNHEY, CDR2 SVGAGI. The length of the CDR3 is 14 residues. Trimming took 8 bases from V and 0 from J, leaving 8 bases between them. This clone was seen only once. Methods used by the authors: It was from reference gene primer amplification that nucleated cell counts were estimated. The table came from immunoSEQ multiplex PCR; TCRdb's copy has only in-frame clones and leaves some out. From that table come the V and J calls and clone size; the DNA was used to work out D and trimming. The data hold hundreds of thousands of clones, with around four fifths observed a single time. This chain connects TRBV6-5 to TRBJ1-6; no firm D call. The clonotype originates from a man aged 40-55 years with acute or convalescent COVID-19. Sequenced material: peripheral blood. The CDR3 region has the DNA TGTGCCAGCCGTAAGAGCTCCTATAATTCACCCCTCCACTTT. Protein product: CASRKSSYNSPLHF.